A single TCR beta chain is shown here with its context. The data derive from a study of human versus mouse CDR3 diversity and MHC coevolution. Data came from immunoSEQ multiplex PCR; TCRdb stores just in-frame clones and leaves some out. This table holds about 81,000 clones, roughly 95% found once. Trimming took off 6 bases at V and 0 bases at J, with 14 bases between the two ends. The germline V gene encodes CDR1 SEHNR and CDR2 FQNEAQ (reference sequence). This CDR3 contains 15 residues. The chain is built from TRBV7-9 and TRBJ1-1; no definite D call. The specimen was naive CD4+ T cells from blood. Subset of the sample: CD45RO-negative CD62L-positive naive CD4 T cells. The TCR originated in a person between 25 and 70 years old in good health. The CDR3 is CASSRNRIMNTEAFF. The CDR3 DNA follows: TGTGCCAGCAGTAGAAACAGAATTATGAACACTGAAGCTTTCTTT.